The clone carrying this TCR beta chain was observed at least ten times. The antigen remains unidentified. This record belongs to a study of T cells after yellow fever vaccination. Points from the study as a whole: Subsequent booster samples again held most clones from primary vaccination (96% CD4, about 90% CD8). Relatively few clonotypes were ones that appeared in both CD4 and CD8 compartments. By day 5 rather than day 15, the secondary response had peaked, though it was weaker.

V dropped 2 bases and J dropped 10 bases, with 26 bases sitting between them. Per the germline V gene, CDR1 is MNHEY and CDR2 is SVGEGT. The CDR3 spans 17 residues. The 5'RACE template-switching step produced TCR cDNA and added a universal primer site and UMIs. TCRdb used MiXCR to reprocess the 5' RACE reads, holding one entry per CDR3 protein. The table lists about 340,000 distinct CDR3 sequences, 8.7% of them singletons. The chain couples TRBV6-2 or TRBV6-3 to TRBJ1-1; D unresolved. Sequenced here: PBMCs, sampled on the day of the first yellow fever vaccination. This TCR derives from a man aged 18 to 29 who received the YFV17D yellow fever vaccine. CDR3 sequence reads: CASSYPIRQAILGGAFF. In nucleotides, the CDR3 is TGTGCCAGCAGTTACCCGATTAGGCAGGCCATCCTTGGCGGAGCTTTCTTT.